A selection of T cell receptor beta chains follows, all from one sample in a study of T cell changes during pregnancy in multiple sclerosis. The table came from immunoSEQ multiplex PCR; TCRdb's copy has only in-frame clones and leaves some out. The sample holds some 49,000 clones, under 95% seen once. Sequenced here: CD8+ T cells from peripheral blood mononuclear cells, sampled in the second trimester of pregnancy. Receptors originate from a female donor with multiple sclerosis, enrolled in a pregnancy study. The CDR3 runs from the conserved cysteine through the conserved F or W. Each record gives: clone size, V gene, J gene, D gene, CDR3 protein, CDR3 DNA. The D gene is left open where the match is weak. The listing skips clone size in some rows; elsewhere it reads once, few, many or a size class.

.,TRBV4-1,TRBJ1-5,.,CASSPQGNSNQPQHF,TGCGCCAGCAGCCCTCAGGGAAATAGCAATCAGCCCCAGCATTTT
once,TRBV19,TRBJ2-3,.,CASLGSSPSTDTQYF,TGTGCCAGTCTGGGCAGCTCCCCTAGCACAGATACGCAGTATTTT
.,TRBV5-5,TRBJ1-5,TRBD1,CASSGDRGPNQPQHF,TGTGCCAGCAGCGGAGACAGGGGGCCCAATCAGCCCCAGCATTTT
.,TRBV5-6,TRBJ2-7,TRBD1,CASSLEPGQSLYEQYF,TGTGCCAGCAGCCTGGAACCGGGACAGTCTCTATACGAGCAGTACTTC
.,TRBV19,TRBJ1-4,TRBD1,CASAGQGAKEKLFF,TGTGCCAGTGCCGGACAGGGGGCGAAAGAAAAACTGTTTTTT
.,TRBV29-1,TRBJ2-7,.,CSVQQLKYEQYF,TGCAGCGTTCAACAGCTTAAGTACGAGCAGTACTTC
.,TRBV5-6,TRBJ1-6,TRBD1,CASSTGTGGTPLHF,TGTGCCAGCAGCACGGGGACAGGGGGCACACCCCTCCACTTT
.,TRBV5-6,TRBJ2-7,TRBD2,CASSFSGATYEQYF,TGTGCCAGCAGCTTCAGCGGGGCCACCTACGAGCAGTACTTC
once,TRBV6-5,TRBJ2-5,.,CASSYSDGETTQYF,TGTGCCAGCAGTTACTCGGACGGGGAAACGACCCAGTACTTC
.,TRBV6-4,TRBJ2-3,.,CASRGGDAGTQYF,TGTGCCAGCAGAGGCGGGGATGCGGGTACGCAGTATTTT
.,TRBV6-6,TRBJ1-5,.,CASSYSAGQGTWPQHF,TGTGCCAGCAGTTACTCGGCCGGCCAGGGTACTTGGCCCCAGCATTTT
.,TRBV2,TRBJ1-2,TRBD1,CASTWTGAPLGYTF,TGTGCCAGCACCTGGACAGGGGCCCCTTTGGGCTACACCTTC
.,TRBV4-3,TRBJ2-7,TRBD1,CASSQDKGTGYEQYF,TGCGCCAGCAGCCAAGATAAAGGGACAGGCTACGAGCAGTACTTC
.,TRBV4-1,TRBJ1-1,.,CASSFPGQEAFF,TGCGCCAGCAGCTTTCCGGGACAAGAAGCTTTCTTT
.,TRBV7-9,TRBJ2-5,TRBD1,CASGLRRGLQETQYF,TGTGCCAGCGGACTTCGCAGGGGGCTTCAAGAGACCCAGTACTTC
once,TRBV10-3,TRBJ2-7,.,CAISDSANEQYF,TGTGCCATCAGTGATAGTGCAAACGAGCAGTACTTC
.,TRBV7-6,TRBJ2-7,TRBD2,CASSLNSGGAYEQYF,TGTGCCAGCAGCCTCAATAGCGGGGGGGCCTACGAGCAGTACTTC
.,TRBV27,TRBJ1-2,.,CASPDIPF,TGTGCCAGCCCGGACATTCCCTTC
.,TRBV14,TRBJ2-1,TRBD2,CASPTSGGIGEQFF,TGTGCCAGCCCGACTAGCGGGGGGATCGGTGAGCAGTTCTTC
.,TRBV25-1,TRBJ1-5,.,CASRGGSNQPQHF,TGTGCCAGCCGGGGGGGGAGCAATCAGCCCCAGCATTTT
few,TRBV11-2,TRBJ1-1,.,CASSLGAPEAFF,TGTGCCAGCAGCTTGGGGGCTCCTGAAGCTTTCTTT
.,TRBV4-3,TRBJ1-2,TRBD1,CASSATGNNYGYTF,TGCGCCAGCAGCGCGACAGGGAATAACTATGGCTACACCTTC
.,TRBV6-5,TRBJ1-1,TRBD1,CASSPTGIMNTEAFF,TGTGCCAGCAGCCCGACAGGGATCATGAACACTGAAGCTTTCTTT
.,TRBV9,TRBJ2-7,TRBD1,CASSAGQGVLYEQYF,TGTGCCAGCAGCGCCGGACAGGGGGTCTTATACGAGCAGTACTTC
few,TRBV6-5,TRBJ1-2,.,CASKPRDTDYYGYTF,TGTGCCAGCAAGCCTCGGGACACGGATTACTATGGCTACACCTTC
once,TRBV11-2,TRBJ2-7,TRBD2,CASSLGGGYEQYF,TGTGCCAGCAGCTTAGGCGGGGGGTACGAGCAGTACTTC
.,TRBV28,TRBJ1-2,TRBD1,CASSYYPSDRGDYGYTF,TGTGCCAGCAGCTACTACCCTTCCGACAGGGGGGACTATGGCTACACCTTC
.,TRBV4-3,TRBJ2-7,TRBD2,CASSQGGALAGGLYEQYF,TGCGCCAGCAGCCAAGGGGGGGCCCTAGCGGGGGGGCTCTACGAGCAGTACTTC
.,TRBV7-8,TRBJ2-5,TRBD2,CASSYGLAGGKETQYF,TGTGCCAGCAGCTACGGACTAGCGGGGGGTAAGGAGACCCAGTACTTC
.,TRBV7-6,TRBJ2-7,TRBD2,CASSPLTSGGAFEQYF,TGTGCCAGCAGCCCGTTGACTAGCGGGGGGGCGTTTGAGCAGTACTTC
.,TRBV9,TRBJ2-7,.,CASSVGVVSYEQYF,TGTGCCAGCAGCGTAGGCGTTGTGTCCTACGAGCAGTACTTC
.,TRBV7-2,TRBJ1-2,.,CASSSTDRYGYTF,TGTGCCAGCAGCTCGACAGACAGATATGGCTACACCTTC
.,TRBV2,TRBJ1-1,.,CASSELGGASRNTEAFF,TGTGCCAGCAGTGAGTTGGGCGGGGCCTCTAGGAACACTGAAGCTTTCTTT
.,TRBV7-9,TRBJ2-7,TRBD1,CASSPPGTDPYEQYF,TGTGCCAGCAGCCCCCCCGGGACAGACCCCTACGAGCAGTACTTC
.,TRBV25-1,TRBJ2-1,.,CASSEYFRTGSYNEQFF,TGTGCCAGCAGTGAATATTTCCGGACTGGCTCCTACAATGAGCAGTTCTTC
.,TRBV4-3,TRBJ1-2,.,CASSQELNYGYTF,TGCGCCAGCAGCCAAGAACTGAACTATGGCTACACCTTC
.,TRBV7-2,TRBJ2-1,TRBD2,CASSLEAGGNNEQFF,TGTGCCAGCAGCTTAGAAGCGGGGGGGAACAATGAGCAGTTCTTC
once,TRBV7-9,TRBJ2-5,.,CASSLVAQETQYF,TGTGCCAGCAGCTTAGTAGCACAAGAGACCCAGTACTTC
.,TRBV5-4,TRBJ2-7,TRBD1,CASSPGTGGYEQYF,TGTGCCAGCAGCCCCGGGACAGGGGGTTACGAGCAGTACTTC
.,TRBV19,TRBJ1-4,.,CASSLTGGEKLFF,TGTGCCAGTAGTTTGACAGGCGGGGAAAAACTGTTTTTT
.,TRBV15,TRBJ1-1,.,CATIGQNTEAFF,TGTGCCACCATAGGACAGAACACTGAAGCTTTCTTT
.,TRBV9,TRBJ2-1,TRBD2,CASSTPRTGTSGMQSYNEQFF,TGTGCCAGCAGCACTCCGAGAACCGGGACTAGCGGGATGCAGTCCTACAATGAGCAGTTCTTC
.,TRBV19,TRBJ1-1,.,CASSIGGNTEAFF,TGTGCCAGTAGTATAGGCGGGAACACTGAAGCTTTCTTT
.,TRBV5-4,TRBJ1-1,.,CASSPGRAGGNTEAFF,TGTGCCAGCAGCCCTGGGAGGGCAGGCGGGAACACTGAAGCTTTCTTT
.,TRBV4-1,TRBJ1-6,.,CASSQGGGTLSYNSPLHF,TGCGCCAGCAGCCAAGGGGGAGGGACCCTCTCCTATAATTCACCCCTCCACTTT
.,TRBV30,TRBJ1-2,.,CAWSIVEQVIGYGYTF,TGTGCCTGGAGTATAGTAGAACAGGTCATTGGGTATGGCTACACCTTC
medium-sized,TRBV6-5,TRBJ1-6,TRBD1,CASSSPGTGGVPLHF,TGTGCCAGCAGTTCACCCGGGACAGGGGGTGTACCCCTCCACTTT
.,TRBV27,TRBJ1-1,.,CASTAVFRGATEAFF,TGTGCCAGCACCGCGGTTTTCCGGGGGGCCACTGAAGCTTTCTTT
.,TRBV6-6,TRBJ1-2,.,CASSTSPGGVYGYTF,TGTGCCAGCAGTACCTCCCCTGGAGGGGTATATGGCTACACCTTC
.,TRBV27,TRBJ1-2,.,CASSPGQPSVYGYTF,TGTGCCAGCAGTCCAGGACAGCCAAGCGTCTATGGCTACACCTTC
.,TRBV18,TRBJ2-3,TRBD1,CASSQPGQGTDTQYF,TGTGCCAGCTCACAACCGGGACAGGGCACAGATACGCAGTATTTT
.,TRBV27,TRBJ1-2,.,CASSSQGPHGYTF,TGTGCCAGCAGTTCACAGGGACCCCATGGCTACACCTTC
.,TRBV5-1,TRBJ2-3,TRBD2,CASSRGVTDTQYF,TGCGCCAGCAGCCGGGGGGTCACAGATACGCAGTATTTT
.,TRBV4-3,TRBJ1-2,TRBD1,CASSLGTEQNYGYTF,TGCGCCAGCAGCCTAGGGACAGAACAAAACTATGGCTACACCTTC
.,TRBV7-6,TRBJ1-4,TRBD1,CASSSIGGQFNEKLFF,TGTGCCAGCAGCTCCATAGGGGGACAGTTTAATGAAAAACTGTTTTTT
.,TRBV4-1,TRBJ1-3,.,CASSQEYSGNTIYF,TGCGCCAGCAGCCAAGAATACTCTGGAAACACCATATATTTT
.,TRBV19,TRBJ2-7,.,CASSIVRGDEQYF,TGTGCCAGTAGTATAGTAAGAGGTGACGAGCAGTACTTC
.,TRBV5-4,TRBJ1-2,TRBD1,CASTPWGGTGGNGYTF,TGTGCCAGCACTCCCTGGGGGGGTACAGGGGGGAATGGCTACACCTTC
once,TRBV15,TRBJ1-4,TRBD1,CATHTGTGGEKLFF,TGTGCCACACATACCGGGACAGGGGGTGAAAAACTGTTTTTT
once,TRBV2,TRBJ2-7,TRBD1,CASSALPDRDSYEQYF,TGTGCCAGCAGTGCCCTGCCGGACAGGGACTCCTACGAGCAGTACTTC